This TCR beta chain was identified during a study of regulatory T cells in long-lasting Graves disease. The time point is: newly diagnosed GD, antithyroid drugs for less than 3 months. TCR sequences were obtained from RNA taken from PBMCs. CDR3-region Arm-PCR and iRepertoire HTBI primers produced the TCR beta libraries. In TCRdb, the multiplex PCR reads were re-called with MiXCR into one record per CDR3 protein. The sample includes approximately 400,000 distinct CDR3 sequences, 15% seen only once; the top ten take 16%. The CDR3 extends over 15 amino acids. Trimming cost V 3 bases and J 2 bases, with 16 bases left between them. Germline CDR1 is DFQATT and CDR2 is SNEGSKA (reference sequence). A further study also used this sample, focusing on T cells in Graves' hyperthyroidism and ophthalmopathy.

The sample consisted of peripheral blood mononuclear cells (PBMCs), taken at new diagnosis, from a patient treated with antithyroid drugs. This sequence was found in a woman aged 30 to 39 with Graves disease. The V and J genes are TRBV20-1 and TRBJ2-5; tentatively, D is TRBD2 (6 bases). The CDR3 is CSASGGTSLQETQYF. The CDR3 region has the DNA TGCAGTGCTAGTGGCGGGACGTCCCTTCAAGAGACCCAGTACTTC.